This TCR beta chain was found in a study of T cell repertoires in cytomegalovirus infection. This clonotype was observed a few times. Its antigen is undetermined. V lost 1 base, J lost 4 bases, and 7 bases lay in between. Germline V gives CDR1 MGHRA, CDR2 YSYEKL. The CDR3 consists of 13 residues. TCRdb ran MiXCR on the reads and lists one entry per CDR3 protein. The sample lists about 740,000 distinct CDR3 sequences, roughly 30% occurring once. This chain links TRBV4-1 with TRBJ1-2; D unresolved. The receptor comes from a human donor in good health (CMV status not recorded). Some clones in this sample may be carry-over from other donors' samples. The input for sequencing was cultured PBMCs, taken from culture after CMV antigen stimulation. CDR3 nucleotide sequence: TGCGCCAGCAGCCAAGTCGGCGTCTATGGCTACACCTTC. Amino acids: CASSQVGVYGYTF.